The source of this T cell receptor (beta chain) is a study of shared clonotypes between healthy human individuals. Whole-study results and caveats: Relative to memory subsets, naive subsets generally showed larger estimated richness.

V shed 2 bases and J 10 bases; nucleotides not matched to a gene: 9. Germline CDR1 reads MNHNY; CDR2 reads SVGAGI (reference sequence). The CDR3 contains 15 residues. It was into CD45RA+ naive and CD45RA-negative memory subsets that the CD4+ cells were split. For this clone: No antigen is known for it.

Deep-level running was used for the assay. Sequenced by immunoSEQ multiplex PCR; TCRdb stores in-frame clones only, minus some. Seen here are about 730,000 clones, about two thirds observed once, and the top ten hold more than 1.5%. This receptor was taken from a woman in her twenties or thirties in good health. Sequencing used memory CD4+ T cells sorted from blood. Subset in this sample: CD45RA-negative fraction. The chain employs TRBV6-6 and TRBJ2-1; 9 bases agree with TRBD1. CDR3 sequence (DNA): TGTGCCAGCAGTTACAAACAGGGGGCGCGAGTAGAGCAGTTCTTC. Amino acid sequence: CASSYKQGARVEQFF.